Shown below are 23 T cell receptor beta chains from a single sample sequenced in a study of early T cells in non-severe SARS-CoV-2 infection. Using its own MiXCR run on the 5' RACE reads, TCRdb lists one record per CDR3 protein. The sample includes approximately 70,000 distinct CDR3 sequences, about an eighth of them seen just once. The sample was whole blood, taken at baseline. Receptors were obtained from an adult who was a healthcare worker with PCR-confirmed SARS-CoV-2 infection or an uninfected control (not recorded which).

The chain uses TRBV29-1 and TRBJ2-2; D is perhaps TRBD2 (6 bases). V was cut by 5 bases and J by 4 bases, with 8 bases left in between. Germline CDR1 is SQVTM and CDR2 is ANQGSEA. The CDR3 length is 12 residues. The CDR3 region is CSVWRGTGELFF. CDR3 DNA: TGCAGCGTTTGGAGGGGCACCGGGGAGCTGTTTTTT.

The chain has TRBV3-1 and TRBJ2-4; TRBD1 agrees at 10 bases. The junction had 7 bases not matched to a gene; V was cut back by 1 base and J by 10 bases. The CDR3 contains 15 residues. Germline lookup yields CDR1 LGHDT and CDR2 YNNKEL (reference sequence). CDR3 sequence (DNA): TGTGCCAGCAGCCAAGGCCGGACAGGGGGTTTAATTCAGTACTTC. It codes for CASSQGRTGGLIQYF.

This clonotype has only a few counts. This rearrangement joins TRBV5-1 to TRBJ1-4; weak D call: TRBD1 (6 bases). The CDR3 length is 16 residues. Germline assignment: CDR1 SGHRS and CDR2 YFSETQ. Deletions cut 0 bases from V and 8 bases from J, with 17 bases between. The CDR3 DNA sequence: TGCGCCAGCAGCTTGGCGCCAGGGGCCGTTCGGGAAAAACTGTTTTTT. Amino acids: CASSLAPGAVREKLFF.

V usage is TRBV19 and J usage is TRBJ2-3; no definite D call. The CDR3 totals 14 residues. Germline V gene data show CDR1 as LNHDA and CDR2 as SQIVND (reference sequence). V lost 4 bases and J 0 bases, leaving 8 bases between the germline ends. The CDR3 loop is CASSTERSTDTQYF. Written as DNA, the CDR3 is TGTGCCAGTAGTACGGAAAGAAGCACAGATACGCAGTATTTT.

The chain carries TRBV6-2 or TRBV6-3 and TRBJ2-7; no reliable D call. Germline CDR1 is MNHEY and CDR2 is SVGEGT. V was shortened by 1 base and J by 0 bases, with 1 base between the two germline ends. The CDR3 totals 12 residues. In DNA, the CDR3 is TGTGCCAGCAGTTACTTCTCCTACGAGCAGTACTTC. Translating gives CASSYFSYEQYF.

The table lists this clonotype with a few counts. The chain uses TRBV27 and TRBJ1-1, with D unresolved. Germline V lookup: CDR1 MNHEY, CDR2 SMNVEV (reference sequence). V dropped 3 bases and J dropped 5 bases, with 13 bases sitting between them. This CDR3 has 14 amino acids. CDR3 DNA: TGTGCCAGCAGTTTTATAGGTGGTTCAACTGAAGCTTTCTTT. Protein sequence: CASSFIGGSTEAFF.

This clonotype appeared a few times. The rearrangement links TRBV10-3 to TRBJ1-1; possible D gene TRBD1, 5 bases. This CDR3 region has 12 residues. CDR1 is ENHRY and CDR2 is SYGVKD in the germline V gene. V was trimmed by 4 bases and J by 4 bases, leaving 7 bases between them. The CDR3 loop reads CAISAGGTEAFF. CDR3 DNA sequence: TGTGCCATCAGTGCGGGGGGCACTGAAGCTTTCTTT.

V usage is TRBV2 and J usage is TRBJ2-7; tentatively, D is TRBD1 (6 bases). The CDR3 sequence is 15 residues long. Between the trimmed V and J ends, which lost 7 bases and 1 base, there was a span of 17 bases. Germline V lookup: CDR1 SNHLY, CDR2 FYNNEI. The CDR3 nucleotides are TGTGCCAGCAAGAATGTAATGGACAGTTCCTACGAGCAGTACTTC. Translation: CASKNVMDSSYEQYF.

The genes are TRBV5-6 and TRBJ2-2; D is unclear. The V gene lost 2 bases and the J gene lost 7 bases, with 15 bases spanning the gap. Germline V gene sequence: CDR1 SGHDT, CDR2 YYEEEE. The CDR3 is made up of 15 amino acids. The CDR3 nucleotides read TGTGCCAGCAGCTTTTCTCGAAGGGCGTTCGGGGAGCTGTTTTTT. The encoded protein is CASSFSRRAFGELFF.

J is TRBJ2-7 and V is TRBV9, with TRBD2 matching 8 bases. This CDR3 is built from 15 residues. The J segment lost 0 bases and the V segment lost 4 bases, leaving 6 bases of the junction unmatched. Per the germline V gene, CDR1 is SGDLS and CDR2 is YYNGEE. This CDR3 is CASSPRGGSSYEQYF. CDR3 coding DNA: TGTGCCAGCAGCCCCCGGGGGGGGAGCTCCTACGAGCAGTACTTC. Using reference TRBV9 and TRBJ2-7 for the parts outside the CDR3, the full variable domain is DSGVTQTPKHLITATGQRVTLRCSPRSGDLSVYWYQQSLDQGLQFLIQYYNGEERAKGNILERFSAQQFPDLHSELNLSSLELGDSALYFCASSPRGGSSYEQYFGPGTRLTVT.

V and J are TRBV6-5 and TRBJ1-6, with TRBD1 identical over 8 bases. J lost 4 bases, V lost 5 bases, and 13 bases had no gene match. The CDR3 extends over 18 amino acids. CDR1 and CDR2 from the germline V gene are MNHEY and SVGAGI. DNA for the CDR3: TGTGCCAGCAGTCGGGGGACAGGTAGAGCGGGTTATAATTCACCCCTCCACTTT. Translated, it gives CASSRGTGRAGYNSPLHF.

The V and J genes are TRBV6-5 and TRBJ2-2; the match to TRBD1 covers 7 bases. Germline values: CDR1 MNHEY, CDR2 SVGAGI. V trimming: 0 bases; J trimming: 4 bases; junction bases outside the gene matches: 2. The CDR3 consists of 15 residues. CDR3 amino acids: CASSYSNRGTGELFF. The CDR3 nucleotides read TGTGCCAGCAGTTACTCAAACAGGGGCACCGGGGAGCTGTTTTTT.

This sequence joins TRBV5-1 and TRBJ2-1; a possible D gene is TRBD1 (7 bases). CDR3 length equals 16 residues. Germline V gives CDR1 SGHRS, CDR2 YFSETQ. V was trimmed by 7 bases and J by 4 bases, leaving 21 bases between them. The CDR3 nucleotides are TGCGCCAGCCTCCCAACTCCAGGGGGAGGTTACAATGAGCAGTTCTTC. Translation: CASLPTPGGGYNEQFF.

This clonotype was observed a few times. This sequence joins TRBV5-5 and TRBJ2-3, with no clear D. Germline V gene data show CDR1 as SGHKS and CDR2 as YYEKEE (reference sequence). Trimming took off 3 bases at V and 2 bases at J, with 10 bases between the two ends. The CDR3 is 14 residues long. CDR3 DNA sequence: TGTGCCAGCAGCTCCGAAGGGTACACAGATACGCAGTATTTT. This codes for CASSSEGYTDTQYF. Full variable domain (rest looked up from reference TRBV5-5 and TRBJ2-3): DAGVTQSPTHLIKTRGQQVTLRCSPISGHKSVSWYQQVLGQGPQFIFQYYEKEERGRGNFPDRFSARQFPNYSSELNVNALLLGDSALYLCASSSEGYTDTQYFGPGTRLTVL.

V is TRBV27 and J is TRBJ1-5; D unresolved. The CDR3 runs to 14 residues. Looked up from germline, CDR1 is MNHEY and CDR2 is SMNVEV (reference sequence). Between the trimmed V and J ends, which lost 4 bases and 0 bases, there was a span of 7 bases. The CDR3 loop is CASSSFYSNQPQHF. The CDR3 region has the DNA TGTGCCAGCAGTTCGTTCTATAGCAATCAGCCCCAGCATTTT.

The V call is TRBV2, the J call TRBJ2-5; D is unresolved. Germline V lookup: CDR1 SNHLY, CDR2 FYNNEI. With 2 bases removed from V and 7 bases from J, the gap between germline ends came to 20 bases. The CDR3 totals 16 residues. The DNA for the CDR3 is TGTGCCAGCAGTGAACTGGGCGGATCCCCCTGGGGGACCCAGTACTTC. Amino acids: CASSELGGSPWGTQYF. Looking up the rest from reference TRBV2 and TRBJ2-5 gives the full variable domain: EPEVTQTPSHQVTQMGQEVILRCVPISNHLYFYWYRQILGQKVEFLVSFYNNEISEKSEIFDDQFSVERPDGSNFTLKIRSTKLEDSAMYFCASSELGGSPWGTQYFGPGTRLLVL.

This clonotype was counted only a few times. The chain carries TRBV4-3 and TRBJ2-1; the D gene could be TRBD1 or TRBD2 (5 bases each). Trimming shortened V by 1 base and J by 6 bases, and 16 bases separated the two germline ends. In germline, CDR1 is LGHNA, CDR2 YSLEER. There are 16 residues in the CDR3. CDR3 coding DNA: TGCGCCAGCAGCCAAGGGGACGGGGACCAGAGCAATGAGCAGTTCTTC. Its translation: CASSQGDGDQSNEQFF.

A few counts support this clonotype. The chain links TRBV7-8 to TRBJ1-6; D is undetermined. Germline CDR1 SGHVS, CDR2 FQNEAQ. This CDR3 has 13 residues. Trimming cost V 3 bases and J 7 bases, with 7 bases left between them. CDR3 region: CASSLEHNSPLHF. The CDR3, as DNA: TGTGCCAGCAGCTTGGAACACAATTCACCCCTCCACTTT.

The chain recombines TRBV10-2 with TRBJ2-1; TRBD2 matches 11 bases. CDR3 length equals 17 residues. The trim removed 2 bases at V and 0 bases at J, leaving 3 bases unmatched. Germline V lookup: CDR1 WSHSY, CDR2 SAAADI. The CDR3 coding sequence is TGCGCCAGCAGTGAGCCGGGACTAGCGGACTCCTACAATGAGCAGTTCTTC. It yields the protein CASSEPGLADSYNEQFF.

V gene TRBV19 combines with J gene TRBJ1-5; weak D call: TRBD1 (6 bases). Germline V gives CDR1 LNHDA, CDR2 SQIVND (reference sequence). The V end was cut by 2 bases, the J end by 6 bases, with 8 bases between. The CDR3 is 13 amino acids. CDR3 loop: CASSIQGFQPQHF. CDR3 coding DNA: TGTGCCAGTAGTATACAGGGGTTTCAGCCCCAGCATTTT.

The chain employs TRBV6-5 and TRBJ1-2; 7 positions match TRBD1. The V gene's germline CDR1 is MNHEY and CDR2 SVGAGI. V gave up 2 bases and J gave up 5 bases; unmatched junction bases: 5. The length of the CDR3 is 14 residues. This CDR3 reads CASSYAGTDYGYTF. DNA for the CDR3: TGTGCCAGCAGTTACGCCGGGACAGATTATGGCTACACCTTC.

The chain has TRBV7-9 and TRBJ1-2; D possibly corresponds to TRBD1 (6 bases). Germline V gene lookup returns CDR1 SEHNR and CDR2 FQNEAQ (reference sequence). The V end was cut by 1 base, the J end by 8 bases, with 11 bases between. This CDR3 has 13 amino acids. In DNA form, the CDR3 reads TGTGCCAGCAGCTTAGATTGGGGGCAAGGCTACACCTTC. Amino acid sequence: CASSLDWGQGYTF. Together with reference TRBV7-9 and TRBJ1-2, the CDR3 gives the full variable domain: DTGVSQNPRHKITKRGQNVTFRCDPISEHNRLYWYRQTLGQGPEFLTYFQNEAQLEKSRLLSDRFSAERPKGSFSTLEIQRTEQGDSAMYLCASSLDWGQGYTFGSGTRLTVV.

The table lists this clonotype with many counts. The V call is TRBV12-3 or TRBV12-4, the J call TRBJ2-4, with TRBD2 as a possible D gene (6 bases). CDR3 length equals 14 residues. The V end was cut by 2 bases, the J end by 8 bases, with 13 bases between. For the CDR3, the DNA is TGTGCCAGCAGTTTATGGGGGGACCTAGACATTCAGTACTTC. Residues: CASSLWGDLDIQYF.